The entry below describes one T cell receptor beta chain. The data were obtained in a study of control samples from healthy donors and cancer patients. This CDR3 spans 18 amino acids. CDR1 and CDR2 (germline): SGHKS, YYEKEE (reference sequence). V lost 0 bases to trimming and J lost 4 bases, with 22 bases between them. Only in-frame clones appear in the TCRdb table, and some are missing; sequencing was by immunoSEQ multiplex PCR. The sample lists some 19,000 clones; 84% were seen once. Sequenced material: PBMCs. This chain uses TRBV5-5 with TRBJ1-1; possible D gene TRBD1, 5 bases. The receptor comes from a man aged 60 to 69 with colorectal cancer. CDR3 sequence (DNA): TGTGCCAGCAGCTTGGATCCCTTTGGGGCGGCGAGGGGCACTGAAGCTTTCTTT. This translates into CASSLDPFGAARGTEAFF.